These T cell receptor beta chains were read from a single sample in a study of T cells in Graves' hyperthyroidism and ophthalmopathy. Each CDR3 protein gets one entry after TCRdb re-called the multiplex PCR reads with MiXCR. The table has a few hundred thousand distinct CDR3 sequences, approximately 14% seen once. The specimen sequenced was blood. The receptor set was obtained from a woman aged 25 to 39 with Graves' hyperthyroidism. Each CDR3 is given with its conserved first and last residue. Clone size, where shown, is once, few, many, or a class for clones that have expanded.

j_call clone_size v_call cdr3_aa
TRBJ2-1 - TRBV5-1 CASSFRGKQYNEQCF
TRBJ2-2 few TRBV29-1 CSVESGLITGELFF
TRBJ1-5 few TRBV2 CASSTGDINQPQHF
TRBJ2-3 many TRBV6-1 CASSESRKRRGDTDTQYF
TRBJ1-1 many TRBV27 CATAGTGSDGTEAFF
TRBJ2-1 many TRBV20-1 CSARERWSGTSGSLEQFF
TRBJ1-1 many TRBV3-1 CASSQVYRVNTEAFF
TRBJ1-1 - TRBV19 CASSPYPGDTEAFF
TRBJ2-2 - TRBV18 CASSPPKDTGELFF
TRBJ2-7 few TRBV4-1 CASSQDWENAGYEQYF
TRBJ1-5 many TRBV3-1 CASSQKGSGRPQHF
TRBJ2-2 - TRBV20-1 CSARVLGTELGYTGELFF
TRBJ2-4 few TRBV5-1 CASSWRTGDNIQYF
TRBJ1-2 many TRBV5-1 CASSGGQINYGYTF
TRBJ2-7 many TRBV6-5 CASSYSARTSGFYEQYF
TRBJ2-7 few TRBV5-1 CASSTPTGFNHEQYF
TRBJ1-1 few TRBV14 CASRGSHTEAFF